This T cell receptor (beta chain) is drawn from a study of OX40 agonist ivuxolimab in advanced cancers. Study-level findings and limits: CD4+ and CD8+ T cells in blood underwent clonal expansion by week 6 at 0.1 to 3.0 mg/kg.

Any history of autoimmune disease or systemic immunosuppression disqualified patients. This clone has a handful of counts. What it binds is not known. Produced via immunoSEQ multiplex PCR; TCRdb's table is partial and in-frame only. The sample shows 70,000 to 95,000 clones, 88% of them seen only once. The input for sequencing was CD4+ or CD8+ T cells sorted from blood, taken in a trial of the OX40 agonist ivuxolimab. The receptor was isolated from an adult with an advanced solid tumor such as melanoma, head and neck, liver or kidney cancer.

The DNA for the CDR3 is TGTGCCAGCAGCCCCTCCACCTCGGCCTCGGAGCAGTACTTC. This translates into CASSPSTSASEQYF. The chain carries TRBV13 and TRBJ2-7; D is undetermined. Between the trimmed V and J ends, which lost 5 bases and 7 bases, there was a span of 18 bases. The V gene's germline CDR1 is PRHDT and CDR2 FYEKMQ (reference sequence). This CDR3 comprises 14 residues.